The subject of this entry is one TCR beta chain. Its matching antigen is unknown. It may be a read error: a sequence one base away is much more abundant. This sample is part of a study of shared clonotypes between healthy human individuals. Broader study findings: The authors sampled blood alone, and tissue repertoires likely differ.

Division of CD4+ cells produced a CD45RA+ naive subset and a CD45RA-negative memory subset. Per germline, CDR1 SGHNT and CDR2 YENEEA. This CDR3 has 12 amino acids. The V end lost 3 bases, the J end lost 0 bases, and 1 base lay between the germline ends. The assay was immunoSEQ multiplex PCR, and TCRdb's table has in-frame clones only and misses some. The data hold about 190,000 clones, with 66% observed a single time. The receptor's source is a man aged 25 to 40 in good health. The chain links TRBV11-3 to TRBJ2-3; D is unresolved. Sequences were obtained from memory CD4+ T cells sorted from blood. The subset is: CD45RA-negative fraction. CDR3 sequence: CASSFSTDTQYF. The DNA for the CDR3 is TGTGCCAGCAGCTTTAGCACAGATACGCAGTATTTT.